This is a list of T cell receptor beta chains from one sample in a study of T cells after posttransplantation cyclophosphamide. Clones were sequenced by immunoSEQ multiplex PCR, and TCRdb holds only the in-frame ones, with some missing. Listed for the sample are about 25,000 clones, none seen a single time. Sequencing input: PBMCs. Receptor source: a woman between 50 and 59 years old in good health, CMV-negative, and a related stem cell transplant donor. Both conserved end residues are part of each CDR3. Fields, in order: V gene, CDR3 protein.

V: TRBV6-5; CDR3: CASSEAGVYGYTF
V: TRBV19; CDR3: CASSSGGQGVHQGTQYF
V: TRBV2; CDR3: CASRKEVGETQYF
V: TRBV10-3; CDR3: CATRQEHNEKLFF
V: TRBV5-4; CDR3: CASRTTPAYGYTF
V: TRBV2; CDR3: CASQGAGNTIYF
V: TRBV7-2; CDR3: CASSLGQAYYEQYF
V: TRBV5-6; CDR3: CASSFDRVHSPLHF
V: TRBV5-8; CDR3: CASSSRAPMGVGNQPQHF
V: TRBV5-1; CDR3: CASSLGTGDQPQHF
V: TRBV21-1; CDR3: CASSFPGAGSPLHF
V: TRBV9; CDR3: CASSPPDRGHNYEQYF
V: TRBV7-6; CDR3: CASSSHIQGGTYEQYF
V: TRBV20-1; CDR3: CSASRGVGAFF
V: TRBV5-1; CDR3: CASSRDRGRNTEAFF
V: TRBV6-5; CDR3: CASSSGGRGEQFF
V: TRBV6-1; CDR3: CASRLTYEQYF
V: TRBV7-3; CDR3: CASSPQWLTGANVLTF
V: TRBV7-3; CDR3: CASSSGTGNYGYTF
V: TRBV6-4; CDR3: CASSASGDYNEQFF
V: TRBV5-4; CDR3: CASSLQQGNSYEQYF
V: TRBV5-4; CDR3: CASSLVPGTNTEAFF
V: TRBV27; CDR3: CASSPTGTMNNEQFF
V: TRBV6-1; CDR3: CASSEGTVFSSPLHF